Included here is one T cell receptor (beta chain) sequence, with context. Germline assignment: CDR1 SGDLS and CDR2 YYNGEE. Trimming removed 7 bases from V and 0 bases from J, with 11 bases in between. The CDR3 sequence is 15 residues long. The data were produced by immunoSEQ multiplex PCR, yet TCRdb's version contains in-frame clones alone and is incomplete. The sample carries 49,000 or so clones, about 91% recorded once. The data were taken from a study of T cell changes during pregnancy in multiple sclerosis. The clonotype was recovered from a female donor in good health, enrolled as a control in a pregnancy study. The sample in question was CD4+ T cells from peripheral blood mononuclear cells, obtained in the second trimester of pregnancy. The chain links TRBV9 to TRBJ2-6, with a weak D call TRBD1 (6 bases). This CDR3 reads CASEAGDSGANVLTF. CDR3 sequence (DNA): TGTGCCAGCGAGGCAGGGGACTCTGGGGCCAACGTCCTGACTTTC.